What follows are 5 T cell receptor beta chains derived from one specimen sequenced in a study of T cells in Graves' hyperthyroidism and ophthalmopathy. What was amplified from RNA transcripts were TCR beta CDR3 regions. RT-PCR in the first round (using the HTBI primer set) targeted the TCR CDR3. TCRdb called the multiplex PCR reads again in MiXCR, with one record for every CDR3 protein. The sample lists approximately 530,000 distinct CDR3 sequences, approximately 15% occurring once. Sequences were obtained from blood. These receptor sequences come from a woman younger than 35 with Graves' hyperthyroidism.

This chain joins TRBV27 and TRBJ1-2; TRBD1 might be the D (5 bases). From germline, CDR1 is MNHEY and CDR2 SMNVEV (reference sequence). Trimming pared 6 bases from V and 4 bases from J, leaving 12 bases between. The CDR3 is 13 amino acids. DNA for the CDR3: TGTGCCAGCAGCATGGGGGGGGGCTATGGCTACACCTTC. This codes for CASSMGGGYGYTF.

This chain links TRBV19 with TRBJ2-2, with D perhaps TRBD2 (6 bases). Germline V gene sequence: CDR1 LNHDA, CDR2 SQIVND (reference sequence). The CDR3 spans 13 residues. Trimming removed 1 base from V and 6 bases from J, with 6 bases in between. CDR3 DNA sequence: TGTGCCAGTAGTATAGGGGGGGCCGGGGAGCTGTTTTTT. Its protein product is CASSIGGAGELFF.

This clonotype came up a few times. The chain has TRBV6-2 or TRBV6-3 and TRBJ1-6, with a possible D match to TRBD1 (5 bases). This CDR3 contains 16 residues. The germline V and J ends were trimmed by 5 bases and 5 bases, with 16 bases remaining between them. The germline V gene encodes CDR1 MNHEY and CDR2 SVGEGT. The CDR3 region has the DNA TGTGCCAGCAGTCCGCCGTGGGGCTTCCATAATTCACCCCTCCACTTT. Translated: CASSPPWGFHNSPLHF.

The sample holds many counts of this clonotype. The gene calls are TRBV7-8 and TRBJ2-7; D may be TRBD1 or TRBD2 (5 bases each). From germline, CDR1 is SGHVS and CDR2 FQNEAQ. The CDR3 is 19 residues long. Trimming cost V 3 bases and J 4 bases, with 28 bases left between them. The CDR3 DNA reads TGTGCCAGCAGCTTCCACAGTTTCCGGGGCCTAAAAGGGGTGTACGAGCAGTACTTC. Translating gives CASSFHSFRGLKGVYEQYF.

Concerning this clonotype itself: A much bigger clone sits one base away, suggesting this may be a read error. The chain couples TRBV7-3 to TRBJ1-5; D not certain. The CDR3 spans 17 residues. The germline CDR1 and CDR2 sequences are SGHTA and FQGTGA. The CDR3 region is CASSPPWGYYTDQPRHF. Written as DNA, the CDR3 is TGTGCCAGCAGCCCCCCTTGGGGTTACTATACGGATCAGCCCCGGCATTTT.